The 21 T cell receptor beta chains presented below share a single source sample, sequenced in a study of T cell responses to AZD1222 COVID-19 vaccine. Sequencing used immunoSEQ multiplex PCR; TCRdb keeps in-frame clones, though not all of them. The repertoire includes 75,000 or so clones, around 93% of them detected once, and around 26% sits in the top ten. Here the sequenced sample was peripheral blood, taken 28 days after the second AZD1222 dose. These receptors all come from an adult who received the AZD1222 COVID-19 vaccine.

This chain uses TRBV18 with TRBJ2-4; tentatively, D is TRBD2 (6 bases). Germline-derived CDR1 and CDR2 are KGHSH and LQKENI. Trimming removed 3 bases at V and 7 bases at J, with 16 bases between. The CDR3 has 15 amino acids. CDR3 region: CASSPGHGGANIQYF. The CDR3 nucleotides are TGTGCCAGCTCACCGGGGCACGGGGGAGCGAACATTCAGTACTTC.

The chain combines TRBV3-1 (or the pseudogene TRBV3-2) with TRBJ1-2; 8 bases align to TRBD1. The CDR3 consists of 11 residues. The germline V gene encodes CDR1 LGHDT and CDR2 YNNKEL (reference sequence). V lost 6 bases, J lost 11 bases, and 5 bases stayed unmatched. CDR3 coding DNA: TGTGCCAGCAGGAAGGACAGGGAGTACACCTTC. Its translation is CASRKDREYTF.

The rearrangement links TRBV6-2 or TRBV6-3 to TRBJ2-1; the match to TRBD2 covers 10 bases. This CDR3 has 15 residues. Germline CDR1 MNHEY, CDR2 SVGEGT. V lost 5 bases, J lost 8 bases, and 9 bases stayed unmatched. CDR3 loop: CASSILAGVQHEQFF. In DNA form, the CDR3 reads TGTGCCAGCAGTATTCTAGCGGGAGTTCAGCATGAGCAGTTCTTC.

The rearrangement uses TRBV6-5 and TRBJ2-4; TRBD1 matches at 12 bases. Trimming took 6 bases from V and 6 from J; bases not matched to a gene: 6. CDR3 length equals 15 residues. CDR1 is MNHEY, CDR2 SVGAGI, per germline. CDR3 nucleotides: TGTGCCAGCAGAATGGGGACAGGGGGCGGAAACATTCAGTACTTC. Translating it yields CASRMGTGGGNIQYF.

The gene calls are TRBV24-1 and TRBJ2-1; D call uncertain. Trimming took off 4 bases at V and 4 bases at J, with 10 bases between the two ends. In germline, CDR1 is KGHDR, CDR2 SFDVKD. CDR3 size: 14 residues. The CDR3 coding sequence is TGTGCCACCAGTGACCGAAACAGTTACAATGAGCAGTTCTTC. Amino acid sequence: CATSDRNSYNEQFF.

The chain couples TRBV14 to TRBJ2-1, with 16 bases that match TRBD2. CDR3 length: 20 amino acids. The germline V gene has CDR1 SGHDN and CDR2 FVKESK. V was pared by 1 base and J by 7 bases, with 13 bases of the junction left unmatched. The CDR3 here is CASSQGAGTSGRALRNEQFF. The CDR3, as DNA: TGTGCCAGCAGCCAAGGGGCCGGGACTAGCGGGAGGGCGTTGAGGAATGAGCAGTTCTTC.

The CDR3 sequence: CASGNRGGTGELFF. CDR3 nucleotides: TGTGCCAGCGGAAACAGGGGAGGGACCGGGGAGCTGTTTTTT. J is TRBJ2-2 and V is TRBV2; D is possibly TRBD1 or TRBD2 (7 bases each). Looked up from germline, CDR1 is SNHLY and CDR2 is FYNNEI. V dropped 8 bases and J dropped 5 bases, with 15 bases sitting between them. The CDR3 runs 14 residues.

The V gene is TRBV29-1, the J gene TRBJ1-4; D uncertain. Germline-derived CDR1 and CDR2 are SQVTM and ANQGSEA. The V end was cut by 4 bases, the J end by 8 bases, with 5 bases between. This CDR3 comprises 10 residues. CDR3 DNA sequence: TGCAGCGTTGGAGTCGAAAAACTGTTTTTT. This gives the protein CSVGVEKLFF.

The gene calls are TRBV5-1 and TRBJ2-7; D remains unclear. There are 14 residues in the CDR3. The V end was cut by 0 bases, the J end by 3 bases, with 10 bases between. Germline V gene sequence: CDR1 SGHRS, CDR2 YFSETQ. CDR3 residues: CASSLGIGFYEQYF. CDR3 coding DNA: TGCGCCAGCAGCTTGGGTATAGGTTTCTACGAGCAGTACTTC.

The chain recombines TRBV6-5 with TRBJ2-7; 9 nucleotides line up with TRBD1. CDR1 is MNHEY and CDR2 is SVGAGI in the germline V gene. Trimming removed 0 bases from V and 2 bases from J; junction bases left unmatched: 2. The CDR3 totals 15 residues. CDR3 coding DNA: TGTGCCAGCAGTTACTCAGGGACAGGGACCTACGAGCAGTACTTC. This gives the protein CASSYSGTGTYEQYF.

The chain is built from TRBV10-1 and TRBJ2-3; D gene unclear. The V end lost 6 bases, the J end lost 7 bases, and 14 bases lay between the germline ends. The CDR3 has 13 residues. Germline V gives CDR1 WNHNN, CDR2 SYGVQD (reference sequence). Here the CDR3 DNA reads TGCGCCAGCAGCCAGACCACCGGCAATACGCAGTATTTT. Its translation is CASSQTTGNTQYF.

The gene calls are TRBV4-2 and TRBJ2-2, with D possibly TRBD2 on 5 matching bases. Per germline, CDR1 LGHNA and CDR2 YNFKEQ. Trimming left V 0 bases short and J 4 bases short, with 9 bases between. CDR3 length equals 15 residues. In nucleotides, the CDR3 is TGTGCCAGCAGCCAAGAGGAGGCGGTCACCGGGGAGCTGTTTTTT. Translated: CASSQEEAVTGELFF.

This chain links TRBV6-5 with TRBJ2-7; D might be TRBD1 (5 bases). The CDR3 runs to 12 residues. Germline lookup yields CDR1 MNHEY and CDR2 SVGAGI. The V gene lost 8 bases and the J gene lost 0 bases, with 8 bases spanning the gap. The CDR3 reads CASGASSYEQYF. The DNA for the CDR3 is TGTGCCAGCGGGGCTAGCTCCTACGAGCAGTACTTC.

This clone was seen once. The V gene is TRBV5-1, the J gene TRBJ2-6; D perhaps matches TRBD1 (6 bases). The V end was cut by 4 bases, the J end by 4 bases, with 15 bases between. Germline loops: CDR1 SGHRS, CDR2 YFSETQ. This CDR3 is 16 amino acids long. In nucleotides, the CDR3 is TGCGCCAGCAGCCCAAGACAGGCTGGCGGGGCCAACGTCCTGACTTTC. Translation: CASSPRQAGGANVLTF.

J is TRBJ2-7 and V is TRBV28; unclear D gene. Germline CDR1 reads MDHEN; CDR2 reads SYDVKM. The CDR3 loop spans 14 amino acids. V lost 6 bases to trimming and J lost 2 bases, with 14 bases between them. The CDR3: CASSSSRQTYEQYF. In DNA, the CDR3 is TGTGCCAGCAGCTCAAGTCGCCAGACCTACGAGCAGTACTTC.

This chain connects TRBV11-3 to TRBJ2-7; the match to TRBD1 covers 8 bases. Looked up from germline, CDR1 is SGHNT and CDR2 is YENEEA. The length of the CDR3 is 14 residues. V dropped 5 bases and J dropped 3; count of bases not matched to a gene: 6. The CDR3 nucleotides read TGTGCCAGCAGCCTACGGACAGGGAGCTACGAGCAGTACTTC. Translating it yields CASSLRTGSYEQYF.

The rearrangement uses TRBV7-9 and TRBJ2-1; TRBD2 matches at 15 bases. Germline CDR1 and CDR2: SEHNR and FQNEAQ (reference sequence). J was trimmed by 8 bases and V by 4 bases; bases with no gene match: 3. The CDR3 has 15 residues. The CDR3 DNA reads TGTGCCAGCAGCTCGGGACTAGCGGGAGGATATGAGCAGTTCTTC. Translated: CASSSGLAGGYEQFF.

The CDR3 sequence is CASSWTSGTKEQYF. The CDR3 DNA is TGTGCCAGCAGTTGGACTAGCGGGACCAAGGAGCAGTACTTC. The V call is TRBV6-2 or TRBV6-3, the J call TRBJ2-7; 12 bases align to TRBD2. The CDR3 totals 14 residues. Germline-derived CDR1 and CDR2 are MNHEY and SVGEGT. Germline trimming cut 4 bases from V and 7 bases from J; bases unmatched to any gene: 5.

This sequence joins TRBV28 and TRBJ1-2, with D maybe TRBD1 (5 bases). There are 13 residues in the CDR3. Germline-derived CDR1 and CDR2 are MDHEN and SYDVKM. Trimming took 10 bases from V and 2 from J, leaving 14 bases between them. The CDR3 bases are TGTGCCACCTTACAGACAGAAAACTATGGCTACACCTTC. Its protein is CATLQTENYGYTF.

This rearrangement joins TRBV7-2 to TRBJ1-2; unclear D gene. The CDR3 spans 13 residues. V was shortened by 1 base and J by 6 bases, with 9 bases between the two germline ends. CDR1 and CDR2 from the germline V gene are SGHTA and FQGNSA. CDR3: CASSLGGFHGYTF. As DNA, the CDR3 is TGTGCCAGCAGCTTAGGAGGGTTTCATGGCTACACCTTC.

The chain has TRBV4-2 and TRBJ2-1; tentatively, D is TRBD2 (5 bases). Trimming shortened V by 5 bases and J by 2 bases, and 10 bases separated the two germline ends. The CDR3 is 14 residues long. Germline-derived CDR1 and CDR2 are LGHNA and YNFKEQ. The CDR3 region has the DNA TGTGCCAGCAGCGAAAGCGGTACCTACAATGAGCAGTTCTTC. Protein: CASSESGTYNEQFF.